This T cell receptor beta chain was sequenced in a study of T cell responses to AZD1222 COVID-19 vaccine. The study's findings and limits: Rises in breadth and depth of Spike-specific TCRs came after two AZD1222 doses. CD4 TCRs associated with vaccination spanned spike, dominating at 160-218 and 743-854. The study identified only six AZD1222 recipients as seropositive at baseline. Clonal diversity was possibly underestimated, and white British individuals and females predominated among donors.

Notes on this clone: The antigen is unknown.

Produced via immunoSEQ multiplex PCR; TCRdb's table is partial and in-frame only. The data show 110,000 or so clones, 86% seen once. Per germline, CDR1 SEHNR and CDR2 FQNEAQ (reference sequence). There are 11 residues in the CDR3. Trimming removed 0 bases from V and 5 bases from J, with 1 base in between. Here the sequenced sample was peripheral blood, taken 28 days after the second AZD1222 dose. The chain joins TRBV7-9 to TRBJ1-2, with D hard to call. The source of this sequence is an adult who received the AZD1222 COVID-19 vaccine. The CDR3 sequence: CASSLAYGYTF. CDR3 nucleotide sequence: TGTGCCAGCAGCTTAGCTTATGGCTACACCTTC.